The next 5 T cell receptor beta chains were all read from a single sample in a study of T-cell reconstitution after alpha-beta-depleted transplantation in children. Preparation of the TCRbeta library was carried out with unique molecular identifiers. Each CDR3 protein gets one entry after TCRdb re-called the PCR reads with MiXCR. The sample lists 240,000 or so distinct CDR3 sequences, just under 8.5% seen once, with roughly 5.8% in the top ten. Material: PBMCs, mostly from graft donor cells, obtained 180 days after TCRalphabeta/CD19-depleted stem cell transplant. The receptors derive from a male patient younger than 18 who had a stem cell transplant for acute lymphoblastic leukemia, so the T cells may come from the graft donor.

This clonotype was seen at least ten times. V and J are TRBV28 and TRBJ2-3; D might be TRBD2 (6 bases). Germline-derived CDR1 and CDR2 are MDHEN and SYDVKM. V lost 4 bases and J lost 1, with 18 bases in between. This CDR3 region has 17 residues. CDR3 in DNA: TGTGCCAGCAGTTCCCCCCTACGGGAGCTAGGCACAGATACGCAGTATTTT. This translates into CASSSPLRELGTDTQYF. Complete variable domain (other parts from reference TRBV28 and TRBJ2-3): DVKVTQSSRYLVKRTGEKVFLECVQDMDHENMFWYRQDPGLGLRLIYFSYDVKMKEKGDIPEGYSVSREKKERFSLILESASTNQTSMYLCASSSPLRELGTDTQYFGPGTRLTVL.

In this sample, this clonotype turned up once. One junction end does not reproduce the germline sequence, and a read error may be involved. The chain couples TRBV28 to TRBJ2-3; D call uncertain. The V gene's germline CDR1 is MDHEN and CDR2 SYDVKM. This CDR3 comprises 14 residues. The CDR3 spells CASSLPDRTDTKYF. The CDR3 DNA reads TGTGCCAGCAGTTTACCTGACCGCACAGATACGAAGTATTTT.

In its sample, this clonotype was seen many times. This chain links TRBV28 with TRBJ2-2; D not certain. Trimming cost V 7 bases and J 5 bases, with 8 bases left between them. The CDR3 extends over 12 amino acids. Germline lookup yields CDR1 MDHEN and CDR2 SYDVKM. CDR3 in amino acids: CASTRATGELFF. Written as DNA, the CDR3 is TGTGCCAGCACACGGGCTACCGGGGAGCTGTTTTTT.

To note about this clonotype: A read error may explain this, as a much larger clone is one base away. The chain uses TRBV27 and TRBJ1-1; D is uncertain. The CDR3 is 14 amino acids. The germline V gene encodes CDR1 MNHEY and CDR2 SMNVEV (reference sequence). Between the trimmed V and J ends, which lost 5 bases and 3 bases, there was a span of 13 bases. The chain's CDR3 is CASSLRRGHTEAFF. The CDR3 DNA is TGTGCCAGCAGTCTTAGACGGGGTCACACTGAAGCTTTCTTT.

This clonotype has just a few counts. The chain is built from TRBV7-2 and TRBJ1-2; TRBD1 matches 10 bases. Per the germline V gene, CDR1 is SGHTA and CDR2 is FQGNSA. V was clipped by 4 bases and J by 4 bases; unmatched bases: 6. CDR3 length: 15 amino acids. CDR3: CASSSSTGGAYGYTF. The CDR3 nucleotides are TGTGCCAGCAGCTCCTCGACAGGGGGCGCCTATGGCTACACCTTC.